This TCR beta chain was identified in a study of regulatory T cells in long-lasting Graves disease. The V gene lost 6 bases and the J gene lost 1 base, with 21 bases spanning the gap. Germline values: CDR1 MDHEN, CDR2 SYDVKM. The CDR3 sequence is 17 residues long. Assembly of TCR beta libraries relied on iRepertoire HTBI primers together with Arm-PCR of CDR3 regions. TCRdb itself ran the multiplex PCR reads through MiXCR, one entry per CDR3 protein. The sample contains about 660,000 distinct CDR3 sequences, 25% to 35% of which appear only once. Regarding time point: persistent/refractory GD, antithyroid drugs over 5 years with positive TRAb. After RNA was extracted from PBMCs, the TCR library was made from it.

The TCR comes from a female donor with Graves disease. The rearrangement joins TRBV28 to TRBJ1-1; D is undetermined. Specimen: peripheral blood mononuclear cells (PBMCs), collected when the disease was refractory, from a patient treated with antithyroid drugs. Written as DNA, the CDR3 is TGTGCCAGCAGCTCCCCGGGGAGGCTGAGACCGAACACTGAAGCTTTCTTT. Amino acids: CASSSPGRLRPNTEAFF.